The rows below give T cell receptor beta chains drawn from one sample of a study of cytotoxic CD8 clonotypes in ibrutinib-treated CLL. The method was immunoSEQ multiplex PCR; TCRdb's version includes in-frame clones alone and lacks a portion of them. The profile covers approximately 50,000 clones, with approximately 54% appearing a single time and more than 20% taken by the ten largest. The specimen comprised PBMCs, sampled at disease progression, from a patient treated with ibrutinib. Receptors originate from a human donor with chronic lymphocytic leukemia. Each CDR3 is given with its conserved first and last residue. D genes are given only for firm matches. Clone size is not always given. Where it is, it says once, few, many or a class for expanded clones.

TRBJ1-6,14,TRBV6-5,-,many,TGTGCCAGCAGCGGACCGTCAACCAATTCACCCCTCCACTTT,CASSGPSTNSPLHF
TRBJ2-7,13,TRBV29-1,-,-,TGCAGCGTTGCGGCGGCGACGGGCTACGAGCAGTACTTC,CSVAAATGYEQYF
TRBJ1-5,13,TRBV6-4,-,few,TGTGCCAGCATTTATCAGCCTAATCAGCCCCAGCATTTT,CASIYQPNQPQHF
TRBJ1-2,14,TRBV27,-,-,TGTGCCAGCAGTTTGGGCAGCTATGGCTATGGCTACACCTTC,CASSLGSYGYGYTF
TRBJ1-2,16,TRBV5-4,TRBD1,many,TGTGCCAGCAGCTTGGAAGGCAGGGGGCGCTCAGATGGCTACACCTTC,CASSLEGRGRSDGYTF
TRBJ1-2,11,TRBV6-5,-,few,TGTGCCAGCAGTTCCAACTATGGCTACACCTTC,CASSSNYGYTF
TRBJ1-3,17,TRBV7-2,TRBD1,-,TGTGCCAGCAGCTTAGCCGGGACAGGAAGCTCTGGAAACACCATATATTTT,CASSLAGTGSSGNTIYF
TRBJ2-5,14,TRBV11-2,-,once,TGTGCCAGCAGCTTGGCGGACCGTGGAGAGACCCAGTACTTC,CASSLADRGETQYF
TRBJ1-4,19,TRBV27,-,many,TGTGCCAGCAGTTTATCGTGGCAGGCCAGTCATGCAACTAATGAAAAACTGTTTTTT,CASSLSWQASHATNEKLFF
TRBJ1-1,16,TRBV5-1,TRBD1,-,TGCGCCAGCAGCTTTCGGACAGGGTCGGGAGACACTGAAGCTTTCTTT,CASSFRTGSGDTEAFF
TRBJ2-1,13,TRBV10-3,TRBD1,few,TGTGCCATCAGTGGGACAGGGGGCAATGAGCAGTTCTTC,CAISGTGGNEQFF
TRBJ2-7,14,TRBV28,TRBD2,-,TGTGCCAGCACCCCGGGGGGGAGCTCCTACGAGCAGTACTTC,CASTPGGSSYEQYF
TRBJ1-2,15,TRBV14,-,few,TGTGCCAGCAGCCAATTTAGGGGTAATAACTATGGCTACACCTTC,CASSQFRGNNYGYTF
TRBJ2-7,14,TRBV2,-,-,TGTGCCAGCAGTCGTCATTCGGACGCCCGGGAGCAGTACTTC,CASSRHSDAREQYF
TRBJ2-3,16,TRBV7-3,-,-,TGTGCCAGCAGCTTAACAGGCGGAGACCTCACAGATACGCAGTATTTT,CASSLTGGDLTDTQYF
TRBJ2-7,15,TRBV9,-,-,TGTGCCAGCAGCGCAACTAGCTTACCCTCCTACGAGCAGTACTTC,CASSATSLPSYEQYF
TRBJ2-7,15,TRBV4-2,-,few,TGTGCCAGCAGCCAAGATTTGGGCGGCCCCAACGAGCAGTACTTC,CASSQDLGGPNEQYF
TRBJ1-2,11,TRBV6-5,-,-,TGTGCCAGCCGACGTAACTATGGCTACACCTTC,CASRRNYGYTF
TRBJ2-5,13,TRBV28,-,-,TGTGCCACCTTGAGTCGATGGGGAGAGACCCAGTACTTC,CATLSRWGETQYF
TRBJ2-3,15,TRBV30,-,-,TGTGCCTGGAGGTGGAGGGGGCAGAACACAGATACGCAGTATTTT,CAWRWRGQNTDTQYF
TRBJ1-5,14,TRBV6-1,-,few,TGTGCCAGCGGGGCGGGAATTAGCAATCAGCCCCAGCATTTT,CASGAGISNQPQHF
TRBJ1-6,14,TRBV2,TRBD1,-,TGTGCCAGCCACCAGGACAGGAGCTCTGCGACCCTCCACTTT,CASHQDRSSATLHF
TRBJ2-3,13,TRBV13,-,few,TGTGCCAGCAGCTTAGGCCGCTCAGATACGCAGTATTTT,CASSLGRSDTQYF
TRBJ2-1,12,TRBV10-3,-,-,TGTGCCACGATAGCGGCTAACAATGAGCAGTTCTTC,CATIAANNEQFF
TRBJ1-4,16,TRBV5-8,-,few,TGTGCCAGCAGCTTGGGACAGGCTGCAACTAATGAAAAACTGTTTTTT,CASSLGQAATNEKLFF
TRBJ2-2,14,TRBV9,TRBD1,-,TGTGCCAGCAGCGGACGACAGGGGGACCGGGAGCTGTTTTTT,CASSGRQGDRELFF
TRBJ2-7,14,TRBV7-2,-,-,TGTGCCAGCAGCCCTCAGCGGTCGTTGAGCGAGCAGTACTTC,CASSPQRSLSEQYF
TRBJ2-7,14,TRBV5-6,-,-,TGTGCCAGCAGCTTAATCACAACCGCCTACGAGCAGTACTTC,CASSLITTAYEQYF
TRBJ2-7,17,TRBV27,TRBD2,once,TGTGCCAGCAGTTACGGGACTAGCGGGATATTGGTTTACGAGCAGTACTTC,CASSYGTSGILVYEQYF
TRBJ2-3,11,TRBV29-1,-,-,TGCAGCGTTGACAGCACAGATACGCAGTATTTT,CSVDSTDTQYF
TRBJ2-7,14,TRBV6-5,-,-,TGTGCCAGCACCGATAGGCCGGGGTTCAACGAGCAGTACTTC,CASTDRPGFNEQYF
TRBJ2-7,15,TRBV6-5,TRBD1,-,TGTGCCAGCAGTTACAGGCAGGGGGCGATTTACGAGCAGTACTTC,CASSYRQGAIYEQYF
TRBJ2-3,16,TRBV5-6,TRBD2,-,TGTGCCAGCAGCCCGGGACTAGCGGGGGGTACAGATACGCAGTATTTT,CASSPGLAGGTDTQYF
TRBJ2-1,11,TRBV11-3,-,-,TGTGCCAGCAGCTCCGGACTCGTCTCGTTCTTC,CASSSGLVSFF
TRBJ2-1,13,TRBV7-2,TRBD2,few,TGTGCCAGCAGCTTACAAGCGGGAGATGAGCAGTTCTTC,CASSLQAGDEQFF
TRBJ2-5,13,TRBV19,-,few,TGTGCCAGTAGTATAGGCCAGGGGGAGGACCAGTACTTC,CASSIGQGEDQYF
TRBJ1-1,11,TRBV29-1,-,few,TGCAGCGTTACTATCTTGGCTGAAGCTTTCTTT,CSVTILAEAFF
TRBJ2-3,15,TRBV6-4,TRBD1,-,TGTGCCAGCGGAAGGCAGGGGGTCAGGACAGATACGCAGTATTTT,CASGRQGVRTDTQYF
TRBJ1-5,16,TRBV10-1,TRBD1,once,TGCGCCAGCAGCTCCTGGGACAGGGGCGATTCTAGGCCCCAGCATTTT,CASSSWDRGDSRPQHF
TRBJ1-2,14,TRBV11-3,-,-,TGTGCCAGCAGCTTGGGCAGTGCGGACTATGGCTACACCTTC,CASSLGSADYGYTF
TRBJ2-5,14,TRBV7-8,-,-,TGTGCCAGCAGCCCACCTACTGTCCGGGAGACCCAGTACTTC,CASSPPTVRETQYF
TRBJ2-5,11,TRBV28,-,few,TGTGCCAGCAGTCGATGGGAGACCCAGTACTTC,CASSRWETQYF
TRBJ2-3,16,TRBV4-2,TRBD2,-,TGTGCCAGCGCACAACCCCCTAGCGGGGGGAAAGATACGCAGTATTTT,CASAQPPSGGKDTQYF
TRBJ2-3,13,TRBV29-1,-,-,TGCAGCGTTGAACTCAGGGTTACAGATACGCAGTATTTT,CSVELRVTDTQYF
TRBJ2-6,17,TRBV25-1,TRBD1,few,TGTGCCAGCAGTGTACTAAGGACAGGCTCTGGGGCCAACGTCCTGACTTTC,CASSVLRTGSGANVLTF
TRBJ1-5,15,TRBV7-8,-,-,TGTGCCAGCAGCTTATGGGGGGCGAGCAATCAGCCCCAGCATTTT,CASSLWGASNQPQHF
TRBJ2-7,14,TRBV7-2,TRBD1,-,TGTGCCAGCAGCTCGAAAGGACAGGGCCACGAGCAGTACTTC,CASSSKGQGHEQYF
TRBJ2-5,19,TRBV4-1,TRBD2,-,TGCGCCAGCAGCCAAGCCACGGGGACTAGCGGGGCCGGACAAGAGACCCAGTACTTC,CASSQATGTSGAGQETQYF
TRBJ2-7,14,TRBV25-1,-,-,TGTGCCAGCAGTGAAGGGCTGATCTCCTACGAGCAGTACTTC,CASSEGLISYEQYF
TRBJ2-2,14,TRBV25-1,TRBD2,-,TGTGCCAGCAGATTAGGAGCGGGAGCCGGGGAGCTGTTTTTT,CASRLGAGAGELFF
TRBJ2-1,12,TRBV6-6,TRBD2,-,TGTGCCAGCGGAGCGGGGGTCAATGAGCAGTTCTTC,CASGAGVNEQFF
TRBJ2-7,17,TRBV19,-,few,TGTGCCAGTAGTATATTATTAGGGCAGGGGTCCTCCTACGAGCAGTACTTC,CASSILLGQGSSYEQYF
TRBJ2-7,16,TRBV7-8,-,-,TGTGCCAGCACTATAAGCGGCACAGCTAACTCCTACGAGCAGTACTTC,CASTISGTANSYEQYF
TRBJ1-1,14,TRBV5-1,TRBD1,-,TGCGCCAGCAGCTTTGGCAGGGGGCTTTCGGAAGCTTTCTTT,CASSFGRGLSEAFF
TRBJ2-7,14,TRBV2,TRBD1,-,TGTGCCAGCGCCGGGACAGGGGTCTCCTACGAGCAGTACTTC,CASAGTGVSYEQYF